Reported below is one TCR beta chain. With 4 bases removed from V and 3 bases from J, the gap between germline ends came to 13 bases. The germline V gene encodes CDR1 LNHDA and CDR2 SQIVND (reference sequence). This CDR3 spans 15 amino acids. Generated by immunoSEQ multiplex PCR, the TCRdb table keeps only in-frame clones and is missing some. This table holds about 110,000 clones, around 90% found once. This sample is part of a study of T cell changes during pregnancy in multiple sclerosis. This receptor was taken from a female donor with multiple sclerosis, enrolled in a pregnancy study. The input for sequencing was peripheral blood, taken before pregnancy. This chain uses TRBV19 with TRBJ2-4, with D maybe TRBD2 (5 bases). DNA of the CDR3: TGTGCCAGTAGTAGTCGTCGGGGTGACAAAAACATTCAGTACTTC. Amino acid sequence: CASSSRRGDKNIQYF.